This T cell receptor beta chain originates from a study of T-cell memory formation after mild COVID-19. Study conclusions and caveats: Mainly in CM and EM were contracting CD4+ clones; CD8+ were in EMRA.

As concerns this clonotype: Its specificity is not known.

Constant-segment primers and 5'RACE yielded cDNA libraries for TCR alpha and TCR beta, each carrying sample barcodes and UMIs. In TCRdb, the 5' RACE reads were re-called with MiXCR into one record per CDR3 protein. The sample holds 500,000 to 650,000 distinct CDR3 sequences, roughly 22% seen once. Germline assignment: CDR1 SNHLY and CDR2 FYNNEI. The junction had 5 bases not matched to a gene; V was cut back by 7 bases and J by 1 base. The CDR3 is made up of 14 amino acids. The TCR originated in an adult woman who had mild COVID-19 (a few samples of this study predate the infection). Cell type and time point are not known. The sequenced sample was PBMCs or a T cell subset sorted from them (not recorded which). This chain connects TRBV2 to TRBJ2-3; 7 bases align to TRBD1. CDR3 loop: CASKGQEGTDTQYF. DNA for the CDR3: TGTGCCAGCAAAGGACAGGAAGGCACAGATACGCAGTATTTT.